This is a list of T cell receptor beta chains from one sample in a study of cytomegalovirus exposure and HLA in healthy donors. Assay: immunoSEQ multiplex PCR; the TCRdb copy retains only in-frame clones and omits some. In the table there are 120,000 or so clones, around 76% of which are singletons. The sample was PBMCs. The receptor set was obtained from a man in his 60s in good health and CMV-seropositive. CDR3s include the opening cysteine and the closing phenylalanine or tryptophan. D genes are given only for firm matches. Expanded clones get a size class; other rows say once, few or many, or leave the size out.

>TRBJ2-4|TRBV11-2|-|TRBD1
TGTGCCAGCAGCGGTTGGGACAGGGGTTACATTCAGTACTTC
CASSGWDRGYIQYF
>TRBJ1-5|TRBV28|-|TRBD1
TGTGCCAGCGGGACAGGGAACAATCAGCCCCAGCATTTT
CASGTGNNQPQHF
>TRBJ1-3|TRBV11-2|-|-
TGTGCCAGCAGACCGACAGTTTCTGGAAACACCATATATTTT
CASRPTVSGNTIYF
>TRBJ1-1|TRBV11-2|-|-
TGTGCCAGCAGCTTAATCGGGAAGACTGAAGCTTTCTTT
CASSLIGKTEAFF
>TRBJ2-2|TRBV5-1|-|TRBD2
TGCGCCAGCAGCTTTGCGGGGGAGAACACCGGGGAGCTGTTTTTT
CASSFAGENTGELFF
>TRBJ2-7|TRBV2|-|TRBD1
TGTGCCAGCAGCGCCGGGACAGGGCGCTACGAGCAGTACTTC
CASSAGTGRYEQYF
>TRBJ1-1|TRBV7-9|-|TRBD1
TGTGCCAGCAGCTCCCGACAGGGGGTAAACACTGAAGCTTTCTTT
CASSSRQGVNTEAFF
>TRBJ1-5|TRBV11-2|-|-
TGTGCCAGCAGCTTAGGAACGGAGAATCAGCCCCAGCATTTT
CASSLGTENQPQHF
>TRBJ2-5|TRBV6-6|-|TRBD1
TGTGCCTCGAACAGGGGGCGAGAGACCCAGTACTTC
CASNRGRETQYF
>TRBJ1-4|TRBV11-2|few|-
TGTGCCAGCAGCTTAGGACAGTTGCGGGGGGAAAAACTGTTTTTT
CASSLGQLRGEKLFF
>TRBJ2-7|TRBV27|-|-
TGTGCCAGCAGTTTAAGTCGGGGGTCCTACGAGCAGTACTTC
CASSLSRGSYEQYF
>TRBJ2-1|TRBV27|-|TRBD2
TGTGCCAGCAGTCACGGGACTAGCGGGATCAATGAGCAGTTCTTC
CASSHGTSGINEQFF
>TRBJ1-6|TRBV5-1|-|TRBD1
TGCGCCAGCAGGGCCCAGGGGGAATGGGATAATTCACCCCTCCACTTT
CASRAQGEWDNSPLHF
>TRBJ2-3|TRBV7-3|-|TRBD2
TGTGCCAGCAGCTTTCGGGAGGGGGATACGCAGTATTTT
CASSFREGDTQYF
>TRBJ2-7|TRBV4-1|-|TRBD2
TGCGCCAGCAGCCGAGCCGGGACTAGCGGGGGTTCGTCCTACGAGCAGTACTTC
CASSRAGTSGGSSYEQYF
>TRBJ1-4|TRBV2|few|-
TGTGCCAGCAGAACTAGAGGGTTGACTAATGAAAAACTGTTTTTT
CASRTRGLTNEKLFF
>TRBJ2-5|TRBV25-1|-|-
TGTGCCAGCAGTGGGGGGACGGATACGGGACTCCCAAAAGAGACCCAGTACTTC
CASSGGTDTGLPKETQYF
>TRBJ2-1|TRBV5-1|-|TRBD2
TGCGCCAGCAGCTTGCGGCCTAGCGGGGGGAATGAGCAGTTCTTC
CASSLRPSGGNEQFF
>TRBJ2-7|TRBV19|-|-
TGTGCCAGTAGTATCCGACTAGGGGCCTACGAGCAGTACTTC
CASSIRLGAYEQYF
>TRBJ1-1|TRBV7-9|-|-
TGTGCCAGCAGCTTAGTCAAGGATTGGGGCTACCTGAACACTGAAGCTTTCTTT
CASSLVKDWGYLNTEAFF
>TRBJ2-5|TRBV5-6|-|-
TGTGCCAGCAGCCCTAGATCTGGAGAGACCCAGTACTTC
CASSPRSGETQYF
>TRBJ1-4|TRBV5-1|-|-
TGCGCCAGCAGTAACGGACAAGGGGAAAAACTGTTTTTT
CASSNGQGEKLFF
>TRBJ2-4|TRBV2|few|-
TGTGCCAGCAGTCAGGGTCGATTAGCCAAAAACATTCAGTACTTC
CASSQGRLAKNIQYF
>TRBJ1-1|TRBV2|-|TRBD1
TGTGCCAGCAGTGTGGACAGGGAGATCACTGAAGCTTTCTTT
CASSVDREITEAFF
>TRBJ1-1|TRBV11-2|few|-
TGTGCCAGCAGCGTCGGGGGGGGCGGTTGGTCTGCTTTCTTT
CASSVGGGGWSAFF
>TRBJ1-4|TRBV5-1|-|-
TGCGCCAGCAGCAAGGCGACAGCCGTTAGGGAAAAACTGTTTTTT
CASSKATAVREKLFF
>TRBJ1-3|TRBV5-1|-|-
TGCGCCAGCAGCTTTGAGGGCTCAAACACCATATATTTT
CASSFEGSNTIYF
>TRBJ2-4|TRBV6-5|-|-
TGTGCCAGCAGTTACTCTCAGGGCCAGCCGGGGGACATTCAGTACTTC
CASSYSQGQPGDIQYF
>TRBJ2-3|TRBV27|-|-
TGTGCCAGCAGTCCGAGACTAGTTCGTGCAGATACGCAGTATTTT
CASSPRLVRADTQYF
>TRBJ2-2|TRBV19|-|TRBD2
TGTGCCAGTAGTACTCCCCGGACTAGCGGGGGTTCCACCGGGGAGCTGTTTTTT
CASSTPRTSGGSTGELFF
>TRBJ1-2|TRBV27|-|-
TGTGCCAGCATTCCCTTTGCCGGAGCTAACTATGGCTACACCTTC
CASIPFAGANYGYTF
>TRBJ2-7|TRBV4-1|-|TRBD2
TGCGCCAGCAGCCAAATCGCGGTAGCGGGAGGGCCGTACGAGCAGTACTTC
CASSQIAVAGGPYEQYF
>TRBJ2-2|TRBV10-1|-|-
TGCGCCAGCAGTAAACTCCAGCCGGGTTTGGGCACCGGGGAGCTGTTTTTT
CASSKLQPGLGTGELFF
>TRBJ2-2|TRBV5-1|-|TRBD1
TGCGCCAGCAGCTTGGACAGGGGGCGGGCCGGGGAGCTGTTTTTT
CASSLDRGRAGELFF
>TRBJ2-7|TRBV13|-|-
TGTGCCAGCAGCTCGACCAGGGGCCAGCAGTACTTC
CASSSTRGQQYF
>TRBJ2-6|TRBV19|-|-
TGTGCCAGTACCCCGCAGGGGAAACTCTCTGGGGCCAACGTCCTGACTTTC
CASTPQGKLSGANVLTF
>TRBJ1-1|TRBV5-1|-|-
TGCGCCAGCAGCTTGGTCCCAGGGAACACTGAAGCTTTCTTT
CASSLVPGNTEAFF
>TRBJ2-7|TRBV27|-|TRBD2
TGTGCCAGCAGTTTGAAGGGACTAGCGGGATTCGAGCAGTACTTC
CASSLKGLAGFEQYF
>TRBJ1-6|TRBV5-5|-|TRBD1
TGTGCCAGCAGCTTGGCCGAGCGGACAGGGAATTCACCCCTCCACTTT
CASSLAERTGNSPLHF
>TRBJ2-1|TRBV4-1|-|TRBD1
TGCGCCAGCAGCCAAGATGGGACAGACTACAATGAGCAGTTCTTC
CASSQDGTDYNEQFF
>TRBJ2-7|TRBV6-1|few|TRBD2
TGTGCCAGCAGTGGGTCCGTTTGGACTAGCGGGTTCCTCTACGAGCAGTACTTC
CASSGSVWTSGFLYEQYF
>TRBJ1-6|TRBV27|-|-
TGTGCCAGCAGTTTATTCGAAGGGAGGACGGCGCCCCTCCACTTT
CASSLFEGRTAPLHF
>TRBJ2-1|TRBV5-1|-|-
TGCGCCAGCAGCCCCCGAGGTAGCGGCTCCCACAATGAGCAGTTCTTC
CASSPRGSGSHNEQFF
>TRBJ1-5|TRBV15|-|TRBD1
TGTGCCACCAGCAGCGTCCAGGGACAGGGGGCCGATCAGCCCCAGCATTTT
CATSSVQGQGADQPQHF
>TRBJ1-2|TRBV28|-|TRBD1
TGTGCCAGCAGTTTATATACAGGGGACGGCTACACCTTC
CASSLYTGDGYTF
>TRBJ2-7|TRBV11-2|-|TRBD2
TGTGCCAGCAGGATCAGCGGGAGTTACGAGCAGTACTTC
CASRISGSYEQYF
>TRBJ1-1|TRBV4-1|-|TRBD1
TGCGCCAGCAGCGTTGGACAGGCGAACACTGAAGCTTTCTTT
CASSVGQANTEAFF
>TRBJ1-1|TRBV5-1|-|-
TGCGCCAGCAGCTTGGGCCCGGACGGTGGGAGCACTGAAGCTTTCTTT
CASSLGPDGGSTEAFF
>TRBJ2-3|TRBV11-3|-|-
TGTGCCAGCAGGGGGAGGGGGGGACGCCCAATGGATACGCAGTATTTT
CASRGRGGRPMDTQYF